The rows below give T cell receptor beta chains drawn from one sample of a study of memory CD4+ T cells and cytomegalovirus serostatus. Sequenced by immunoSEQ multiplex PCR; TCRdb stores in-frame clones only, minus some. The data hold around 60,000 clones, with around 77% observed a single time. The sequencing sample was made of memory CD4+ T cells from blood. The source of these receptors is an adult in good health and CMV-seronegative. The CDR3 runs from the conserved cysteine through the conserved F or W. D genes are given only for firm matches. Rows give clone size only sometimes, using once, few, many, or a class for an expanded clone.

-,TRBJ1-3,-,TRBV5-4,TGTGCCAGCAGCTTGGAGGGGAACTCTGGAAACACCATATATTTT,CASSLEGNSGNTIYF
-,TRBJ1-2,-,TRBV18,TGTGCCAGCTCACCCGATACAGGTGGGTTTGGCTACACCTTC,CASSPDTGGFGYTF
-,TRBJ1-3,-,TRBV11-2,TGTGCCAGCAGCTTAGAAAGGGGGTCTGGAAACACCATATATTTT,CASSLERGSGNTIYF
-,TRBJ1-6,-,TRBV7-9,TGTGCCAGCAGCTTCAGCCCGGGACTGAATAATTCACCCCTCCACTTT,CASSFSPGLNNSPLHF
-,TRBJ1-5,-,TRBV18,TGTGCCAGCTCATCAAACCCTTCAGGGTATAGCAATCAGCCCCAGCATTTT,CASSSNPSGYSNQPQHF
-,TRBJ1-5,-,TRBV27,TGTGCCAGCAGTTTAGCCTATAGCAATCAGCCCCAGCATTTT,CASSLAYSNQPQHF
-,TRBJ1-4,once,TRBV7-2,TGTGCCAGCAGCTTTCAGGGAGGGAATGTGGAAAAACTGTTTTTT,CASSFQGGNVEKLFF
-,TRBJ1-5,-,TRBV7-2,TGTGCCAGCACCCGGGACGGCAATCAGCCCCAGCATTTT,CASTRDGNQPQHF
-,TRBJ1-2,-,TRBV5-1,TGCGCCAGCAGCTTAGGGTCAGCCGACTATGGCTACACCTTC,CASSLGSADYGYTF
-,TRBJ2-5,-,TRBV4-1,TGCGCCAGCAGCACAGCCGCGCGGGAGACCCAGTACTTC,CASSTAARETQYF
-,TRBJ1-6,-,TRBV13,TGTGCCAGCAGCTTAGCTGCGACACCCCTCCACTTT,CASSLAATPLHF
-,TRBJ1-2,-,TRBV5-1,TGCGCCAGCGGAGGGGCGTCTAACTATGGCTACACCTTC,CASGGASNYGYTF
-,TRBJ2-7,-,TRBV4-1,TGCGCCAGCAGCCCAAGAGTGGAGTTTGTCTCGTGGGAGCAGTACTTC,CASSPRVEFVSWEQYF
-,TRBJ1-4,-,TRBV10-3,TGTGCCATCAGTGCGGGGGGCGCAACTAATGAAAAACTGTTTTTT,CAISAGGATNEKLFF
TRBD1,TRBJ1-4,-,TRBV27,TGTGCCAGCAGTGACGTAACGGGACAGCTTAATGAAAAACTGTTTTTT,CASSDVTGQLNEKLFF
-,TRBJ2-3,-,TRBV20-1,TGCAGCGCGGAAAGGACAGATACGCAGTATTTT,CSAERTDTQYF
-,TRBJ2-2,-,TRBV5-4,TGTGCCAGCAGCGGAGGCGGCAGGGATCTGGCCGGGGAGCTGTTTTTT,CASSGGGRDLAGELFF
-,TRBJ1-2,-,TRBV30,TGTGCCTGGAGCGGACGGAACTATGGCTACACCTTC,CAWSGRNYGYTF
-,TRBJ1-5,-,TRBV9,TGTGCCAGCAGCGTAGCAGGGAGCAATCAGCCCCAGCATTTT,CASSVAGSNQPQHF
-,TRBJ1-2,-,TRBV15,TGTGCCACCAGCAGAGATAAACCCGGGTCTGTCTATGGCTACACCTTC,CATSRDKPGSVYGYTF
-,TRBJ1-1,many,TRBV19,TGTGCCAGTAGTATCCGAACGGGGGGGGCATTCCCGAACACTGAAGCTTTCTTT,CASSIRTGGAFPNTEAFF
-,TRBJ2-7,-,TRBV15,TGTGCCACCAGCAGAACTACAGGATACGAGCAGTACTTC,CATSRTTGYEQYF
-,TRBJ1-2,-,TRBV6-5,TGTGCCAGCAGTAAGACTGAATATGGCTACACCTTC,CASSKTEYGYTF
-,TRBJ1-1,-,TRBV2,TGTGCCAGCAGAGGGATGGGGTCAACTGAAGCTTTCTTT,CASRGMGSTEAFF
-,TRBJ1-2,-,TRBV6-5,TGTGCCACCGCCGTCTGGCCCTCTGGCTACACCTTC,CATAVWPSGYTF
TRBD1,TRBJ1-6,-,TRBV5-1,TGCGCCAGCAGCTGGGGCGGACAGGGCGATTCACCCCTCCACTTT,CASSWGGQGDSPLHF
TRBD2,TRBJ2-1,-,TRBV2,TGTGCCAGCAGTGATAGCGGGGGGGCCCAGGGTGAGCAGTTCTTC,CASSDSGGAQGEQFF
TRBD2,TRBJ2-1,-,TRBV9,TGTGCCAGCAGCGTTTGGCGGGAGGGCAGGGAGCAGTTCTTC,CASSVWREGREQFF
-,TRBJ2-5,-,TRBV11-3,TGTGCCAGCAGCCGGGACGGACAAGAGACCCAGTACTTC,CASSRDGQETQYF
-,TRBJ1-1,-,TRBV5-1,TGCGCCAGCAGCTTGTGGGGGAACACTGAAGCTTTCTTT,CASSLWGNTEAFF
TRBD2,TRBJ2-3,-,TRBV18,TGTGCCAGCTCACCGCTCCCTAGCGGGGGGGCCACAGATACGCAGTATTTT,CASSPLPSGGATDTQYF
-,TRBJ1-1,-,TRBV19,TGTGCCAGCCGCAACAGGGAACTGAACACTGAAGCTTTCTTT,CASRNRELNTEAFF
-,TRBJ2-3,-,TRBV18,TGTGCCAGCTCACCCCGTGGGGGTGGGGATACGCAGTATTTT,CASSPRGGGDTQYF
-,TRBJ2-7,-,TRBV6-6,TGTGCCAGCAGTTTAGGACAGTTCCTCTCCTACGAGCAGTACTTC,CASSLGQFLSYEQYF
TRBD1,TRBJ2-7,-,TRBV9,TGTGCCAGCAGCGGCCAGGGGGTCAACGAGCAGTACTTC,CASSGQGVNEQYF
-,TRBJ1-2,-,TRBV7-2,TGTGCCAGCAGCTTAGGTGCCGTCAGGGGAAGCTATGGCTACACCTTC,CASSLGAVRGSYGYTF
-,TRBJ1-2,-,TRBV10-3,TGTGCCATCAGGATGGACCTTAGCTATGGCTACACCTTC,CAIRMDLSYGYTF
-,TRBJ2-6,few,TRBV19,TGTGCCAGTAGTATTCAGGGCCTCTCTGGGGCCAACGTCCTGACTTTC,CASSIQGLSGANVLTF
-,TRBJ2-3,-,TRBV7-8,TGTGCCAGCAGCTTAGTAGGGGTGACTAGCACAGATACGCAGTATTTT,CASSLVGVTSTDTQYF
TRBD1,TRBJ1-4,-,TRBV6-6,TGTGCCAGCAGACCCCACTGGGACAGCGTTAATGAAAAACTGTTTTTT,CASRPHWDSVNEKLFF
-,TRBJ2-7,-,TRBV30,TGTGCCTGGAGTGTACCCCCTGGCAGATACGAGCAGTACTTC,CAWSVPPGRYEQYF
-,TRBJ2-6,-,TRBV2,TGTGCCAGCACCTATAGCGGACGCGCTGGGGCCAACGTCCTGACTTTC,CASTYSGRAGANVLTF
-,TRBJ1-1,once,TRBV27,TGTGCCAGCAGTTTCCGGACCGCCCGGAGGACTGAAGCTTTCTTT,CASSFRTARRTEAFF
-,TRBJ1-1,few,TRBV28,TGTGCCAGCAGGCAGGGGATTTACACTGAAGCTTTCTTT,CASRQGIYTEAFF
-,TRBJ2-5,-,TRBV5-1,TGCGCCAGCAGCCCCCAGAGGGGAGGACGAGAGACCCAGTACTTC,CASSPQRGGRETQYF
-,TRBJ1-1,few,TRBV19,TGTGCCAGTAGTGGGGACGGAGCCACTGAAGCTTTCTTT,CASSGDGATEAFF
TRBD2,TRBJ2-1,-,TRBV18,TGTGCCAGCTCACCGAAGACTAGCGGGGTTTACAATGAGCAGTTCTTC,CASSPKTSGVYNEQFF
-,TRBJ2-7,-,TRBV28,TGTGCCAGCAGTTTACTGTACGAGCAGTACTTC,CASSLLYEQYF
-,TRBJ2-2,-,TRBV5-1,TGCGCCAGCAGCTTGGGTGCAGGTGACACCGGGGAGCTGTTTTTT,CASSLGAGDTGELFF
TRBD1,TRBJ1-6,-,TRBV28,TGTGCCAGCAGCACAGTCCGGGACAGAGATAATTCACCCCTCCACTTT,CASSTVRDRDNSPLHF
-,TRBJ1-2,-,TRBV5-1,TGCGCCAGCAGATTAAACCAGGGTTCTAACTATGGCTACACCTTC,CASRLNQGSNYGYTF
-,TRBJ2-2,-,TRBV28,TGTGCCAGCAGAGCCCTCACCGGGGAGCTGTTTTTT,CASRALTGELFF
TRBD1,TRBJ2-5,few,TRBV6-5,TGTGCCAGCAGCGGACAGGGGGCGCTTTCAGAGACCCAGTACTTC,CASSGQGALSETQYF
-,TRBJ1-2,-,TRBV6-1,TGTGCCAGCAGCGCTCTTAACTATGGCTACACCTTC,CASSALNYGYTF
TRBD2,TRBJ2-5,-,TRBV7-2,TGTGCCAGCAGCTTAGGGCTAGCGGGAGTCGGAGGTGAGACCCAGTACTTC,CASSLGLAGVGGETQYF